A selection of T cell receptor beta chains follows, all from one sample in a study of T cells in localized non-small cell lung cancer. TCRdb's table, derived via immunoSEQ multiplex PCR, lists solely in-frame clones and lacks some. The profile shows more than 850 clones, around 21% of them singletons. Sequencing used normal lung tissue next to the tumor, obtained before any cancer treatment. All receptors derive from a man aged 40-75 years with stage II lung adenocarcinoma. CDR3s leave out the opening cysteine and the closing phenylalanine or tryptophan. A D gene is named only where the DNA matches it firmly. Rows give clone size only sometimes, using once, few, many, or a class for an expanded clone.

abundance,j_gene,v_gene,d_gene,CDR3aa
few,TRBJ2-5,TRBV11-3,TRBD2,ASSLVFGGGRETQY
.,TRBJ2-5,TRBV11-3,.,ASSTPDRLLETQY
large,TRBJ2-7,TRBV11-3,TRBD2,ASSRGGISSYEQY
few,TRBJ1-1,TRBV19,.,ASSNGWGTEAF
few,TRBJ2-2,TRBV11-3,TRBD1,ASSFPGQGHSGELF
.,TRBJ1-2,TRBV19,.,ASSWGRGNYGYT
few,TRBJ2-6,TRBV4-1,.,ASSQDHSSGANVLT
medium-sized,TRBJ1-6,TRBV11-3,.,ASSFGVGGSPLH
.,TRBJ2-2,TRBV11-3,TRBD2,ASSPGVAGMAGELF
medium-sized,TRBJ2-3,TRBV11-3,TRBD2,ASSSRLAGAGDTQY
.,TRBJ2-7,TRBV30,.,AWSTNYEQY
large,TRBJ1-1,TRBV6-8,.,ASSRTVMNTEAF
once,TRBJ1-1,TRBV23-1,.,ASSLASNTEAF
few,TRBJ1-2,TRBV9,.,ARSREEDYGYT
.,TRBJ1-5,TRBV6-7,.,ASSEGDISNQPQH
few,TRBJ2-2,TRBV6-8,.,ASSYRPDTGELF
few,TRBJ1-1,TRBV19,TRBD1,ASSSPDRGKTEAF
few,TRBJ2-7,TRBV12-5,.,ASPRVQGELEQY
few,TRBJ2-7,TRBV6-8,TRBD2,ASERESAGEQY
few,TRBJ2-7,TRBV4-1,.,ASSQVVATAYEQY
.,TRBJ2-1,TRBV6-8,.,ASSYLGDGEF
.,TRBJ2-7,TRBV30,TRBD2,AWTLAGGPFSEGEQY
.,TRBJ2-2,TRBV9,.,ASSVGQTNTGELF
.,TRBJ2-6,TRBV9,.,ASRARTGANVLT
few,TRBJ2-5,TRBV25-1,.,ASSMPGRETQY
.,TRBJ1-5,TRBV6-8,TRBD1,ASSLDRERPQH
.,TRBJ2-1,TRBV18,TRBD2,ASSPGVAGSNEQF
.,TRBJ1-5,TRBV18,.,ASSPRDSAGQPQH
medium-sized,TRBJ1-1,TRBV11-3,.,ASSLGSNMNTEAF
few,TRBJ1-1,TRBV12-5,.,ASGKTGQKKNTEAF
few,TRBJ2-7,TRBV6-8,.,ASTEVRDHEQY
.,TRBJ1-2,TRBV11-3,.,ASSLGQGPRGHGYT
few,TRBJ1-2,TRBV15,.,ATSRVTGNYGYT